This TCR beta chain came from a study of blood T cell repertoires in COVID-19 (TCRdb year 2020). With respect to the entire study: Samples from collaborators originated in the United States, Italy and Spain and spanned both the acute and convalescent phases of COVID-19. The material from the prospective study consisted of cDNA or gDNA derived from T cells, B-cell-depleted T cells, or PBMCs. Deeply sampled blood TCRbeta repertoires from subjects exposed to, actively infected with, or recovered from COVID-19 were included in the dataset. The repertoires were released in a freely available public database intended as a resource for research on the immune response to SARS-CoV-2. The samples were drawn from two sources: the first 160 participants of the ongoing ImmuneRACE study, and 1,200 or so subjects contributed by 6 global collaborators. Nearly every sample came with metadata listing a de-identified subject ID, COVID-19 status, age in years and sex. Where available, HLA class I and class II types were taken from metadata supplied by the sample provider and were not determined by assay-based typing.

V lost 6 bases and J lost 3 bases, and the count of bases not matched to a germline gene is 4. For CDR1 and CDR2, the germline V gene lists MNHEY and SVGAGI. Including the terminal cysteine and phenylalanine, the CDR3 comprises 15 residues. Only the CDR3 DNA is retained, 45 bases long and in frame from the first base. TCRbeta CDR3 regions were amplified from genomic DNA using the immunoSEQ Assay, a bias-controlled multiplex PCR. Per the source publication's procedure: The number of nucleated cells in each sample was estimated from the amplification of reference gene primers within the assay. To quantify the absolute abundance of each unique TCRbeta CDR3 rearrangement, sequence reads were collapsed and filtered. Productive Simpson clonality was computed per sample as the square root of Simpson's diversity index over productive rearrangements. The immuneACCESS repertoire file appears here via TCRdb, limited to in-frame rearrangements. These files lack a portion of the clones; in checked studies, under half of the deficit traces to unresolved V genes, and the cause of the others is not known. For V, J and clone size, that table is used; D and trimming come from the DNA. This sample has tens of thousands of clones in its table, and roughly nine tenths of those were observed once. In total, the top ten clones hold roughly 3.9% of the sample.

General findings and caveats noted by the study authors: Clinical and demographic metadata were provided uncurated, with the amount varying by source and participant.

Each collaborating institution followed its own protocols to collect whole blood in K2EDTA tubes. Collaborator samples were shipped for TCRbeta analysis as frozen whole blood, isolated PBMCs, or DNA extracted from either sample type. Points on this clone: The antigen this receptor binds is unknown. Within one base of it there is no much larger clone, and no base qualities were kept.

Sample: peripheral blood. The rearrangement joined TRBV6-5 to TRBJ2-2, and TRBD1 matches 10 of the central bases. The clonotype comes from a man aged 50 or older with acute or convalescent COVID-19. CDR3 region: CASRPGTGDTGELFF. The DNA sequence is as follows: TGTGCCAGCAGACCCGGGACAGGGGACACCGGGGAGCTGTTTTTT.